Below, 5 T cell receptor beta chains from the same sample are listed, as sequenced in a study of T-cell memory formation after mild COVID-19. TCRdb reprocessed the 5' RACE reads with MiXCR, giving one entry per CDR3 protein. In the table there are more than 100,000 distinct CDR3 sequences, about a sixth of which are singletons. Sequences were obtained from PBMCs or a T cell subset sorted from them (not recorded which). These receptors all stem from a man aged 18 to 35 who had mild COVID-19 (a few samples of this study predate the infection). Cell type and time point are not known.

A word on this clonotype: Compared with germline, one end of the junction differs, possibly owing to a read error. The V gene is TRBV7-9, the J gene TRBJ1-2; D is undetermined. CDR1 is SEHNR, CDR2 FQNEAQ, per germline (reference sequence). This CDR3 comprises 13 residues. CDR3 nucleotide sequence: TGTGCCAGCACCTACTCGGGTCGAGATGGCTACACCTTT. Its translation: CASTYSGRDGYTF.

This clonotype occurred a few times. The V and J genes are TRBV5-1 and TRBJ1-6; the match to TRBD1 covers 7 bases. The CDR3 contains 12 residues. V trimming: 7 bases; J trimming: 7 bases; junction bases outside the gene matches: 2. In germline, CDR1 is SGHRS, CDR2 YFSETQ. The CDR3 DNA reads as TGCGCCAGCGGGACAGAGAATTCACCCCTCCACTTT. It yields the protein CASGTENSPLHF.

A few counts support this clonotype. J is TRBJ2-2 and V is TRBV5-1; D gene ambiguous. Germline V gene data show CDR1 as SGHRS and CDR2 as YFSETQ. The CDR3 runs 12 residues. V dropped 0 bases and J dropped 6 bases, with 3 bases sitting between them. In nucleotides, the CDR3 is TGCGCCAGCAGCTTGGTGCCCGGGGAGCTGTTTTTT. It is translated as CASSLVPGELFF. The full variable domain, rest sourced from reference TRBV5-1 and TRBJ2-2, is KAGVTQTPRYLIKTRGQQVTLSCSPISGHRSVSWYQQTPGQGLQFLFEYFSETQRNKGNFPGRFSGRQFSNSRSEMNVSTLELGDSALYLCASSLVPGELFFGEGSRLTVL.

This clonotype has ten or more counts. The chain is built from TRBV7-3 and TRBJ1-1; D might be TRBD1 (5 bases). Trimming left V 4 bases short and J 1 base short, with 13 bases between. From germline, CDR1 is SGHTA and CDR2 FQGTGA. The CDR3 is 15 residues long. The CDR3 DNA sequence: TGTGCCAGCAGCTGGTCCCCAGGGAGGAACACTGAAGCTTTCTTT. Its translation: CASSWSPGRNTEAFF.

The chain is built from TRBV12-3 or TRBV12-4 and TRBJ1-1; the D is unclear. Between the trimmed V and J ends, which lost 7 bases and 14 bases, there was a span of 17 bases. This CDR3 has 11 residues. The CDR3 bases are TGTGCCAGCACACTCGCCCCTCCTGAATTCTTT. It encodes CASTLAPPEFF.